The clone carrying this T cell receptor beta chain has only one observation. This specimen comes from a study of blood T cell repertoires in COVID-19. Across the study: PBMCs, B-cell-depleted T cells, or T cells provided the cDNA or gDNA that made up the material.

Clones were sequenced by immunoSEQ multiplex PCR, and TCRdb holds only the in-frame ones, with some missing. The table lists over 200,000 clones, roughly 83% of them singletons. The origin of this receptor is a woman in her 70s with active or convalescent COVID-19. Material for sequencing was peripheral blood.

DNA of the CDR3: TGTGCCAGCAGCTTTGAGGTAGGGGGCGAAGGACAGCCCCAGCATTTT. Its protein is CASSFEVGGEGQPQHF. V usage is TRBV7-9 and J usage is TRBJ1-5; 7 bases map to TRBD1. CDR3 length: 16 residues. V trimming: 3 bases; J trimming: 7 bases; junction bases outside the gene matches: 12. Per the germline V gene, CDR1 is SEHNR and CDR2 is FQNEAQ (reference sequence).